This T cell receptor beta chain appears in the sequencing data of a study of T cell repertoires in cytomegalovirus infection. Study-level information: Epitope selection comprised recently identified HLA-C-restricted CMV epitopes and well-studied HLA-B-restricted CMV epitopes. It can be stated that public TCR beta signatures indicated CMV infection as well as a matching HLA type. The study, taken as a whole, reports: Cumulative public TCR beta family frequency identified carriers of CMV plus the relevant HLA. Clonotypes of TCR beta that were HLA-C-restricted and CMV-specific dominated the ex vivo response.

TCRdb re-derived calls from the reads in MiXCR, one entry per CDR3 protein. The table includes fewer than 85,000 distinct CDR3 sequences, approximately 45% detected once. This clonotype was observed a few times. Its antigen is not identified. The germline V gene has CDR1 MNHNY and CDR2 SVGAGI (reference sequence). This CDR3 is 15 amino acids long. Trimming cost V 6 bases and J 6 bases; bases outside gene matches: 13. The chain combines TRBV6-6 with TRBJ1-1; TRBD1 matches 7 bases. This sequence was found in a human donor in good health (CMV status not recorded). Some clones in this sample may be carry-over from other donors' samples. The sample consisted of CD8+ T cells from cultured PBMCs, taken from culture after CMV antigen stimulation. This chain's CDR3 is CASRYGTDPPAEAFF. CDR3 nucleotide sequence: TGTGCCAGCAGGTACGGGACAGATCCCCCCGCTGAAGCTTTCTTT.